This entry concerns a single T cell receptor (beta chain). Using immunoSEQ multiplex PCR, the repertoire was profiled, and TCRdb retains in-frame clones only, with some absent. The sample includes around 100,000 clones, under 85% seen only once; the top ten take approximately 22%. The data stem from a study of blood T cell repertoires in COVID-19. The CDR3 spans 12 residues. Unmatched junction bases numbered 6, after V lost 6 bases and J lost 7 bases. CDR1 and CDR2 from the germline V gene are SQVTM and ANQGSEA. The sample taken for sequencing was peripheral blood. The J gene is TRBJ2-1, the V gene TRBV29-1; 7 nucleotides match TRBD1. The sequence came from a human donor in a cohort sampled during active COVID-19. The CDR3 DNA sequence: TGCAGCGTCCGGACAGGAGTTAATGAGCAGTTCTTC. It codes for CSVRTGVNEQFF.